This section outlines one T cell receptor beta chain sequence together with its context. Antigen unknown. This CDR3 comprises 13 residues. Germline V gives CDR1 MNHEY, CDR2 SMNVEV (reference sequence). The sample originates from a study of graft-versus-host responses after intestinal transplantation. Broader study findings: GvH clones detected in recipient marrow included some appearing first in ileum or blood.

Clones were sequenced by immunoSEQ multiplex PCR, and TCRdb holds only the in-frame ones, with some missing. The sample lists fewer than 95,000 clones; less than 95% were seen once. The sequence came from a human donor who was the organ donor for an intestinal transplant. The chain carries TRBV27 and TRBJ1-3, with D uncertain. This sample comprised unstimulated CD8+ T cells sorted from spleen or lymph node cells, obtained before transplant. Written as DNA, the CDR3 is TGTGCAAGCCTGCCGAGCTCTGGAAACACCATATATTTT. Amino acid sequence: CASLPSSGNTIYF.